Listed here are 19 T cell receptor beta chains from one sample, sequenced in a study of T cell responses to AZD1222 COVID-19 vaccine (dated by TCRdb to about 2021). Taken with the paper, the label for time point translates to: about 28 days (+/-7) after the second vaccine dose. Library prep was done by the immunoSEQ multiplex PCR assay. Drawn from immuneACCESS, this table holds only the in-frame rearrangements with V and J called that TCRdb kept. Clones are partly lost; checked studies trace under half to an unresolved V gene and leave the rest unexplained. This sample holds some 130,000 clones; just under 95% were observed only once. The ten largest make up about 6.7% of the sample. This sample comprised peripheral blood, obtained 28 days after the second AZD1222 dose. These receptors all come from an adult who received the AZD1222 COVID-19 vaccine.

The chain carries TRBV5-1 and TRBJ1-2; perhaps TRBD1 as D (5 bases). The CDR3 has 15 amino acids. Trimming took 4 bases from V and 4 from J, leaving 17 bases between them. Germline V gene data show CDR1 as SGHRS and CDR2 as YFSETQ. The DNA for the CDR3 is TGCGCCAGCAGCAGCATCCAGGGTTTTGGCTATGGCTACACCTTC. Protein sequence: CASSSIQGFGYGYTF.

This chain uses TRBV11-3 with TRBJ1-3, with no clear D. Germline values: CDR1 SGHNT, CDR2 YENEEA. The V end lost 5 bases, the J end lost 4 bases, and 15 bases lay between the germline ends. The CDR3 totals 15 residues. The CDR3 loop is CASSGGRAPGNTIYF. The DNA for the CDR3 is TGTGCCAGCAGCGGAGGGAGGGCCCCAGGAAACACCATATATTTT. Full variable domain (missing parts from reference TRBV11-3 and TRBJ1-3): EAGVVQSPRYKIIEKKQPVAFWCNPISGHNTLYWYLQNLGQGPELLIRYENEEAVDDSQLPKDRFSAERLKGVDSTLKIQPAELGDSAVYLCASSGGRAPGNTIYFGEGSWLTVV.

This rearrangement joins TRBV5-6 to TRBJ2-5; TRBD2 is a possible D gene (5 bases). The CDR3 loop spans 13 amino acids. V lost 0 bases, J lost 5 bases, and 8 bases lay in between. Germline loops: CDR1 SGHDT, CDR2 YYEEEE. In DNA, the CDR3 is TGTGCCAGCAGCTTGGTCCCGGGGGAGACCCAGTACTTC. This translates into CASSLVPGETQYF.

The V call is TRBV28, the J call TRBJ2-7, with 7 nucleotides matching TRBD2. Unmatched junction bases numbered 11, after V lost 2 bases and J lost 4 bases. This CDR3 contains 16 residues. The germline V gene has CDR1 MDHEN and CDR2 SYDVKM. The CDR3 region has the DNA TGTGCCAGCAGTTTACCCCCGGGGAGGGGCGGGTACGAGCAGTACTTC. Residues: CASSLPPGRGGYEQYF.

Turning to this clone: Its ends do not fully match the called genes, so a read error is possible. The rearrangement links TRBV18 to TRBJ1-6, with D uncertain. This CDR3 region has 13 residues. Germline values: CDR1 KGHSH, CDR2 LQKENI. The CDR3 sequence is CASSPHENSPLHF. CDR3 sequence (DNA): TGTGCCAGCTCTCCACACGAGAATTCACCCCTCCACTTT.

The V and J genes are TRBV7-3 and TRBJ1-1; D is unclear. The germline gives CDR1 SGHTA, CDR2 FQGTGA. V lost 0 bases and J 3 bases, leaving 5 bases between the germline ends. The CDR3 runs 13 residues. CDR3 residues: CASSLTSDTEAFF. The CDR3 DNA reads as TGTGCCAGCAGCTTAACGTCGGACACTGAAGCTTTCTTT.

The chain recombines TRBV28 with TRBJ1-2; 7 bases are shared with TRBD1. This CDR3 region has 14 residues. Germline V CDR1 and CDR2: MDHEN, SYDVKM. The trim removed 6 bases at V and 4 bases at J, leaving 8 bases unmatched. The DNA of the CDR3 is TGTGCCAGCAGAAGGACAGGCCACCTCTATGGCTACACCTTC. It yields the protein CASRRTGHLYGYTF.

The chain recombines TRBV11-2 with TRBJ1-6, with unresolved D. Deletions cut 1 base from V and 0 bases from J, with 16 bases between. The CDR3 is 19 amino acids. The germline CDR1 and CDR2 sequences are SGHAT and FQNNGV. The CDR3 DNA follows: TGTGCCAGCAGCTTAGGGGCAGCAAACTCCATCTCCTATAATTCACCCCTCCACTTT. Protein: CASSLGAANSISYNSPLHF. The full variable domain, with the rest looked up from reference TRBV11-2 and TRBJ1-6, is EAGVAQSPRYKIIEKRQSVAFWCNPISGHATLYWYQQILGQGPKLLIQFQNNGVVDDSQLPKDRFSAERLKGVDSTLKIQPAKLEDSAVYLCASSLGAANSISYNSPLHFGNGTRLTVT.

The J gene is TRBJ2-7, the V gene TRBV2; 12 nucleotides align to TRBD1. The CDR3 sequence is 15 residues long. The germline V gene encodes CDR1 SNHLY and CDR2 FYNNEI. V was clipped by 6 bases and J by 1 base; unmatched bases: 4. The CDR3 reads CASRGTGGNSYEQYF. The DNA for the CDR3 is TGTGCCAGCAGGGGGACAGGGGGCAATTCCTACGAGCAGTACTTC.

This sequence joins TRBV30 and TRBJ2-7; 10 bases agree with TRBD2. This CDR3 has 12 residues. Germline loops: CDR1 GTSNPN, CDR2 SVGIG (reference sequence). The J segment lost 4 bases and the V segment lost 4 bases, leaving 1 base of the junction unmatched. As DNA, the CDR3 is TGTGCCTGGACTAGCGGGGGATACGAGCAGTACTTC. Translation gives CAWTSGGYEQYF.

The gene calls are TRBV6-5 and TRBJ2-3, with 9 nucleotides matching TRBD1. The V and J ends lost 5 bases and 4 bases, in that order; junction bases with no gene match: 7. This CDR3 comprises 15 residues. Germline CDR1 MNHEY, CDR2 SVGAGI. CDR3 sequence (DNA): TGTGCCAGCAGTCGTACAGGGGGCAGGTCAGATACGCAGTATTTT. Its protein product is CASSRTGGRSDTQYF.

V usage is TRBV2 and J usage is TRBJ2-1; possibly TRBD1 or TRBD2 for D (5 bases each). Germline-derived CDR1 and CDR2 are SNHLY and FYNNEI. V lost 4 bases and J lost 3, with 10 bases in between. The CDR3 runs to 14 residues. The CDR3 bases are TGTGCCAGCAGTGGGGGACGACTCTACAATGAGCAGTTCTTC. It codes for CASSGGRLYNEQFF.

The V gene is TRBV4-1, the J gene TRBJ2-7; 8 bases agree with TRBD1. CDR3 size: 17 residues. CDR1 is MGHRA, CDR2 YSYEKL, per germline. V shed 2 bases, J shed 1 base, and the junction held 10 bases outside the gene matches. This CDR3 reads CASSQRSRQGFSYEQYF. The CDR3 region has the DNA TGCGCCAGCAGCCAAAGATCTAGACAGGGGTTTTCCTACGAGCAGTACTTC.

The chain recombines TRBV19 with TRBJ1-2; D possibly corresponds to TRBD1 (6 bases). The V gene's germline CDR1 is LNHDA and CDR2 SQIVND (reference sequence). The length of the CDR3 is 15 residues. V gave up 8 bases and J gave up 4 bases, with 20 bases separating them. As DNA, the CDR3 is TGTGCCAGTGCTCCCTTGACCAGGGGATTCTATGGCTACACCTTC. It yields the protein CASAPLTRGFYGYTF.

The chain combines TRBV5-4 with TRBJ2-3; 8 bases are a match to TRBD1. This CDR3 spans 16 amino acids. Looked up from germline, CDR1 is SGHNT and CDR2 is YYREEE (reference sequence). V trimming: 0 bases; J trimming: 1 base; junction bases outside the gene matches: 4. The CDR3 loop reads CASSLGLTGGTDTQYF. The CDR3 DNA reads as TGTGCCAGCAGCTTGGGGTTGACAGGGGGCACAGATACGCAGTATTTT.

The chain carries TRBV12-3 or TRBV12-4 and TRBJ2-7; D uncertain. This CDR3 spans 13 amino acids. V was cut by 4 bases and J by 0 bases, with 7 bases left in between. CDR3 residues: CASSYLGSYEQYF. The CDR3 coding sequence is TGTGCCAGCAGTTATCTTGGCTCCTACGAGCAGTACTTC.

J is TRBJ2-3 and V is TRBV7-9, with D possibly being TRBD1 or TRBD2 (5 bases each). Trimming cost V 10 bases and J 1 base, with 15 bases left between them. CDR3 length: 14 residues. Germline CDR1 reads SEHNR; CDR2 reads FQNEAQ (reference sequence). The chain's CDR3 is CATSLGAGTDTQYF. CDR3 DNA sequence: TGTGCCACCTCGCTCGGGGCGGGCACAGATACGCAGTATTTT.

As for this clone: Distinct nucleotide sequences in the sample also encode this CDR3. The V call is TRBV27, the J call TRBJ2-7; TRBD1 matches at 9 bases. Looked up from germline, CDR1 is MNHEY and CDR2 is SMNVEV (reference sequence). This CDR3 is 13 amino acids long. Trimming cost V 3 bases and J 4 bases; bases outside gene matches: 1. The CDR3 DNA reads as TGTGCCAGCAGTTTTGGGACAGGGTACGAGCAGTACTTC. Residues: CASSFGTGYEQYF.

V gene TRBV2 combines with J gene TRBJ1-1; D gene unclear. CDR1 is SNHLY and CDR2 is FYNNEI in the germline V gene. V gave up 8 bases and J gave up 1 base, with 17 bases separating them. CDR3 size: 15 residues. Written as DNA, the CDR3 is TGTGCCAGCGGCGGGAGGGCGCGACAGAACACTGAAGCTTTCTTT. Its translation: CASGGRARQNTEAFF.